These T cell receptor beta chains were read from a single sample in a study of Graves' ophthalmopathy and Graves' hyperthyroidism. TCRdb fed the multiplex PCR reads into MiXCR, producing one record per CDR3 protein. Here the sample spans 400,000 to 500,000 distinct CDR3 sequences, about 21% being singletons. Sequenced material: peripheral blood. The receptors here all came from a woman aged 18-29 years with stable Graves' hyperthyroidism. Both conserved end residues are part of each CDR3. A D gene is named only where the DNA matches it firmly. A row's size may be missing; if present it is once, few, many or a size class.

many,TRBV12-3/TRBV12-4,-,TRBJ2-7,TGTGCCAGCAGTCCTCGGTGGGGGGCAAACGAGCAGTACTTC,CASSPRWGANEQYF
-,TRBV6-1,-,TRBJ1-1,TGTGCCAGCAGGGAATGGGGGCCTGAAGCTTTCTTT,CASREWGPEAFF
few,TRBV27,-,TRBJ2-7,TGTGCCAGCAGTTTAAGGCCCGGGCCAGGTTCCCTTTCCGAGCAGTACTTC,CASSLRPGPGSLSEQYF
many,TRBV2,TRBD1,TRBJ1-3,TGTGCCACCAGAAGGGACAGACTCTCTGGAAACACCATATATTTT,CATRRDRLSGNTIYF
-,TRBV20-1,-,TRBJ1-3,TGCAGTGCAGGGATGGGGGTCCCTGGAAACATCATATATTTT,CSAGMGVPGNIIYF
many,TRBV7-2,TRBD2,TRBJ2-7,TGTGCCAGCAGCTTAGCGGCTAGCGGATCCTACGAGCAGTACTTC,CASSLAASGSYEQYF
few,TRBV12-3/TRBV12-4,-,TRBJ2-7,TGTGCCAGCAGGTCCCCCAGGGGAGAGCAGTACTTC,CASRSPRGEQYF
many,TRBV11-2,-,TRBJ2-6,TGTGCCTTCCCGCGGGCTGGGGCCAACGTCCTGACTTTC,CAFPRAGANVLTF
many,TRBV27,-,TRBJ2-2,TGTGCCAGCAGTTCACTTCTATGGACTTTAGCGAACACCGGGGAGCTGTTTTTT,CASSSLLWTLANTGELFF
many,TRBV19,-,TRBJ1-5,TGTGCCAGTACCGGGGGAGGAGGAGGAGGACAGCCCCAGCATTTT,CASTGGGGGGQPQHF
-,TRBV12-5,-,TRBJ1-1,TGTGCTAGTGGTTTGACGGCCGGACAGATGTTATTGGAAGCTTTCTTT,CASGLTAGQMLLEAFF
many,TRBV6-5,TRBD1,TRBJ2-7,TGTGCCAGCAGAGGAGGACAGGTCTCCTACGAGCAGTACTTC,CASRGGQVSYEQYF
many,TRBV12-3/TRBV12-4,TRBD2,TRBJ2-2,TGTGCCAGCACCCTTTGGAGGTTGGCGGGAGGATTTACCGGGGAGCTGTTTTTT,CASTLWRLAGGFTGELFF
many,TRBV4-2,TRBD2,TRBJ2-2,TGTGCCAGCAGCCAAGTAGCGGGAGTGTCCGGGGAGCTGTTTTTT,CASSQVAGVSGELFF
many,TRBV12-3/TRBV12-4,TRBD1,TRBJ2-7,TGTGCCAGCAGTTCCACCGGACAGGGGGACCACGAGCAGTACTTC,CASSSTGQGDHEQYF
many,TRBV20-1,-,TRBJ1-5,TGCAGTGCTATCCCTCCCTTGGGGGGGCAGCCCCAGCATTTT,CSAIPPLGGQPQHF
once,TRBV29-1,-,TRBJ1-2,TGCAGCGTTGATGAGTATCGCTACACCTTC,CSVDEYRYTF
many,TRBV19,-,TRBJ1-1,TGTGCCAGTAGTATTGGGCAGGGTAGGACTGAAGCTTTCTTT,CASSIGQGRTEAFF
many,TRBV20-1,TRBD1,TRBJ1-2,TGCAGTGCTAGACTGGGACAGGGAGGTGGCTACACCTTC,CSARLGQGGGYTF
many,TRBV15,-,TRBJ2-2,TGTGCCACCAGCAGACCGGGAAGGCTAACATACCCCGGGGAGCTGTTTTTT,CATSRPGRLTYPGELFF
many,TRBV5-1,-,TRBJ2-5,TGCGCCAGCAGCTTGGAGACTAGGGAGACCCAGTACTTC,CASSLETRETQYF
-,TRBV6-1,-,TRBJ1-1,TGTGCCAGCAGTGAGTGGGAGCTCAACACTGAAGCTTTCTTT,CASSEWELNTEAFF
many,TRBV4-1,-,TRBJ1-1,TGCGCCAGCAGCCACCCCGCGGGAGGGCGGACTACTTTGGACACTGAAGCTTTCTTT,CASSHPAGGRTTLDTEAFF
many,TRBV11-2,TRBD2,TRBJ2-7,TGTGCCAGCAGCTTAGACCTCGCGGGAGGGATTCGGGAGCAGTACTTC,CASSLDLAGGIREQYF
-,TRBV5-6,TRBD2,TRBJ2-1,TGTGCCAGCAGCTTAGGGGCGGGAGTATTAAATGAGCAGTTCTTC,CASSLGAGVLNEQFF
-,TRBV5-1,TRBD2,TRBJ2-5,TGCGCCAGCAGCTCCATAGCGGGAGAGGTTGAGACCCAGTACTTC,CASSSIAGEVETQYF